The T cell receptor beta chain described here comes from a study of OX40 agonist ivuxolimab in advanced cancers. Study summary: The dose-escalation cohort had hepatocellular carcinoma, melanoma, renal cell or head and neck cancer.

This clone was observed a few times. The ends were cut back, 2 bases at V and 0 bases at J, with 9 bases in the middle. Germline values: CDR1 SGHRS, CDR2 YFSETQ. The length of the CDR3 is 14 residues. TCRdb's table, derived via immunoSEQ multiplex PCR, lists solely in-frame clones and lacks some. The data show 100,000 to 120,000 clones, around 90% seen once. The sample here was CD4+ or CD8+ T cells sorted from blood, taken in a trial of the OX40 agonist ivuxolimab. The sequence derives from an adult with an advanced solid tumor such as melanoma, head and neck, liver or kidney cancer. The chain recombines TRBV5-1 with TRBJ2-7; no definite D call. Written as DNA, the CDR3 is TGCGCCAGCAGCTTAGACACCTACTCCTACGAGCAGTACTTC. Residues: CASSLDTYSYEQYF.